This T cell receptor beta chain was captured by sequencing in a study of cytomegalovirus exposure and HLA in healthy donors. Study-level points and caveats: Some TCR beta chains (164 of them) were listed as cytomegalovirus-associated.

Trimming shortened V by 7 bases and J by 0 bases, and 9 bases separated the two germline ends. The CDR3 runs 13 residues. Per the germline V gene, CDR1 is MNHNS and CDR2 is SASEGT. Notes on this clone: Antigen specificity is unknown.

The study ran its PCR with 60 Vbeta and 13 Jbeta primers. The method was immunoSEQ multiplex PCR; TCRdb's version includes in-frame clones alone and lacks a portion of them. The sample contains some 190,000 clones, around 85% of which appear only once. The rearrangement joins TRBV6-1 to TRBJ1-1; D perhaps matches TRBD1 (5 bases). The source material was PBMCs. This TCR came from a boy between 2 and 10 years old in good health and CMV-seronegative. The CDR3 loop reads CASTPTVNTEAFF. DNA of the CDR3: TGTGCCAGCACCCCGACAGTGAACACTGAAGCTTTCTTT.